The TCR beta chain described here comes from a study of molecular identifiers for immune sequencing clone quantification. At least ten counts were recorded for this clonotype. Trimming took 3 bases from V and 6 from J, leaving 3 bases between them. Per the germline V gene, CDR1 is MDHEN and CDR2 is SYDVKM. The length of the CDR3 is 10 residues. Listed TCR primers and previously described methods were used for bulk TCR libraries. TCRdb ran MiXCR on the PCR reads and lists one entry per CDR3 protein. The profile shows a few hundred thousand distinct CDR3 sequences, about 22% of them singletons. The V gene is TRBV28, the J gene TRBJ2-7; D unclear. The TCR originated in a human donor in good health. Some libraries in this study had Jurkat cell RNA spiked in. The sequenced sample was naive CD8+ T cells from blood, with Jurkat cell RNA spiked in. Described subset: FACS-sorted CD8+CD4-CCR7+CD45RA+ naive T cells. The CDR3 loop reads CASSLGEQYF. The CDR3 nucleotides read TGTGCCAGCAGTTTGGGCGAGCAGTACTTC.